These 6 T cell receptor beta chains were sequenced from one sample in a study of shared clonotypes between healthy human individuals. Clones were read by immunoSEQ multiplex PCR, and TCRdb kept only the in-frame ones, dropping some. The sample includes about 530,000 clones, 90% to 97% of them seen just once. Sequencing used naive CD4+ T cells sorted from blood. Subset noted: CD45RA+ positively selected. Receptor source: a woman aged 30 to 39 in good health.

V usage is TRBV29-1 and J usage is TRBJ2-1, with TRBD1 identical over 7 bases. From germline, CDR1 is SQVTM and CDR2 ANQGSEA. This CDR3 is 15 amino acids long. V dropped 6 bases and J dropped 2; count of bases not matched to a gene: 10. CDR3 in amino acids: CSVARTGTAYNEQFF. DNA for the CDR3: TGCAGCGTGGCCCGAACCGGGACAGCCTACAATGAGCAGTTCTTC.

CDR3 in DNA: TGCGCCAGCAGCCATCCTGGGACTTCCTCCTACGAGCAGTACTTC. Its translation: CASSHPGTSSYEQYF. The chain recombines TRBV4-1 with TRBJ2-5; the D gene is possibly TRBD2 (6 bases). With the DNA end fitting TRBJ2-7 better, the J assignment may be wrong. This CDR3 spans 15 amino acids. The V gene's germline CDR1 is MGHRA and CDR2 YSYEKL.

This chain joins TRBV21-1 and TRBJ2-5; the table's D call, TRBD1, has no DNA check behind it. The J call could be wrong; TRBJ2-7 is a better fit for the DNA end. TRBV21-1 constitutes a pseudogene. The CDR3 covers 14 residues. The CDR3 nucleotides are TGTGCCAGCAGCAAGGACAGGGGGCTCTACGAGCAGTACTTC. As protein: CASSKDRGLYEQYF.

The CDR3 DNA reads TGTGCCAGCAGTGCCGGTACTGCTGCGTCCTACGAGCAGTACTTC. Its translation: CASSAGTAASYEQYF. This chain connects TRBV27 to TRBJ2-7; no clear D gene. CDR1 and CDR2 from the germline V gene are MNHEY and SMNVEV (reference sequence). The CDR3 loop spans 15 amino acids. Between the trimmed V and J ends, which lost 5 bases and 1 base, there was a span of 15 bases.

The V and J genes are TRBV4-1 and TRBJ2-3; D is uncertain. The germline V gene encodes CDR1 MGHRA and CDR2 YSYEKL. The CDR3 extends over 17 amino acids. Trimming took 2 bases from V and 0 from J, leaving 15 bases between them. This chain's CDR3 is CASSQPRLRASTDTQYF. DNA for the CDR3: TGCGCCAGCAGCCAACCTAGACTCCGTGCTAGCACAGATACGCAGTATTTT.

V usage is TRBV19 and J usage is TRBJ2-7; 11 positions agree with TRBD1. The CDR3 loop spans 15 amino acids. J lost 6 bases, V lost 1 base, and 5 bases had no gene match. Germline lookup yields CDR1 LNHDA and CDR2 SQIVND (reference sequence). The CDR3 spells CASSIGRTGGSEQYF. In DNA, the CDR3 is TGTGCCAGTAGTATAGGAAGGACAGGGGGCTCCGAGCAGTACTTC.